The T cell receptor beta chain described here comes from a study of shared clonotypes between healthy human individuals. Overall study results and limits: Generation probability values for non-shared clonotypes were lower than those for clonotypes shared by all four donors. Clonotype sharing levels among donors were expected to vary with sequencing depth.

Repertoires were generated with immunoSEQ multiplex PCR, while TCRdb's copy carries only in-frame clones and drops some. This sample has around 2.1 million clones; under 95% occur once, and the top ten carry around 1.7%. Naive CD8 cells lacked CD45RO and underwent positive selection for CCR7, leaving out terminally differentiated effector memory CD45RA+ cells. This clone was seen just once. The antigen is undetermined. Sequenced: naive CD8+ T cells from PBMCs. This receptor was taken from a man aged 18-30 years in good health. Some clones in this sample may be carry-over from other donors' samples.

CDR3 in amino acids: CASKGVGVGYTF. Here the CDR3 DNA reads TGTGCCAGCAAGGGCGTGGGAGTTGGCTACACCTTC. The J gene is TRBJ1-2, the V gene TRBV28; D ambiguous. CDR1 and CDR2 (germline): MDHEN, SYDVKM. The CDR3 is made up of 12 amino acids. Trimming shortened V by 7 bases and J by 7 bases, and 13 bases separated the two germline ends.